Each of the 13 T cell receptor beta chains below was sequenced from the same sample in a study of CD8 T cells in ankylosing spondylitis. TCRdb independently ran MiXCR on the 5' RACE reads; one entry per CDR3 protein. The repertoire consists of about 150,000 distinct CDR3 sequences, with roughly 31% occurring once and the leading ten covering 4.5% to 6%. The sample consisted of synovial fluid, either unsorted or a sorted T cell fraction (not recorded which). The receptors originated from a male donor with ankylosing spondylitis.

This chain joins TRBV3-1 and TRBJ1-2, with a possible D match to TRBD1 (5 bases). From germline, CDR1 is LGHDT and CDR2 YNNKEL (reference sequence). Trimming removed 1 base from V and 7 bases from J, with 16 bases in between. CDR3 length equals 15 residues. The CDR3, as DNA: TGTGCCAGCAGCCAAGGAGAGGGGCCTGGGGGTGGCTACACCTTC. This gives the protein CASSQGEGPGGGYTF.

This rearrangement joins TRBV7-2 to TRBJ1-1; D uncertain. Germline values: CDR1 SGHTA, CDR2 FQGNSA. The V end was cut by 0 bases, the J end by 0 bases, with 8 bases between. The CDR3 is 15 residues long. Here the CDR3 DNA reads TGTGCCAGCAGCTTAGCGTCTCCGGTGAACACTGAAGCTTTCTTT. This translates into CASSLASPVNTEAFF. Drawing the rest from reference TRBV7-2 and TRBJ1-1, the complete variable domain is GAGVSQSPSNKVTEKGKDVELRCDPISGHTALYWYRQSLGQGLEFLIYFQGNSAPDKSGLPSDRFSAERTGGSVSTLTIQRTQQEDSAVYLCASSLASPVNTEAFFGQGTRLTVV.

The rearrangement links TRBV5-1 to TRBJ2-5, with a possible D match to TRBD1 (5 bases). Germline loops: CDR1 SGHRS, CDR2 YFSETQ. The CDR3 consists of 15 residues. Between the trimmed V and J ends, which lost 4 bases and 5 bases, there was a span of 18 bases. The CDR3 protein is CASSLLETDKETQYF. In DNA form, the CDR3 reads TGCGCCAGCAGCCTGCTGGAGACGGACAAGGAGACCCAGTACTTC.

V is TRBV12-3 or TRBV12-4 and J is TRBJ2-2; D uncertain. This CDR3 is built from 15 residues. V lost 5 bases to trimming and J lost 6 bases, with 16 bases between them. The chain's CDR3 is CASSPRALGPGELFF. CDR3 nucleotides: TGTGCCAGCAGTCCCCGGGCCCTCGGGCCCGGGGAGCTGTTTTTT.

The genes are TRBV6-2 or TRBV6-3 and TRBJ2-7; 8 bases line up with TRBD2. Losses at the gene ends were 8 bases for V and 6 bases for J; bases not matched to a gene: 12. Germline CDR1 is MNHEY and CDR2 is SVGEGT. This CDR3 region has 14 residues. CDR3 DNA sequence: TGTGCCAGCGCCCACAGCGGGAGAGCGGGCGAGCAGTACTTC. It encodes CASAHSGRAGEQYF.

This clonotype was recorded a few times. The chain carries TRBV4-2 and TRBJ2-5; no clear D. The germline V and J ends were trimmed by 3 bases and 2 bases, with 7 bases remaining between them. The CDR3 sequence is 13 residues long. CDR1 is LGHNA, CDR2 YNFKEQ, per germline. CDR3 in DNA: TGTGCCAGCAGCCAGTCTAGGCAAGAGACCCAGTACTTC. It is translated as CASSQSRQETQYF.

This clonotype was counted between two and nine times. The V gene is TRBV20-1, the J gene TRBJ2-1; 7 nucleotides agree with TRBD2. Germline trimming cut 5 bases from V and 8 bases from J; bases unmatched to any gene: 12. Germline V gene data show CDR1 as DFQATT and CDR2 as SNEGSKA (reference sequence). This CDR3 is built from 14 residues. The CDR3 reads CSAFGAGAWDEQFF. The CDR3 DNA reads TGCAGTGCTTTCGGGGCGGGAGCTTGGGATGAGCAGTTCTTC.

The V and J genes are TRBV19 and TRBJ2-1; D may be TRBD1 (6 bases). Deletions cut 0 bases from V and 4 bases from J, with 7 bases between. CDR3 size: 14 residues. CDR1 LNHDA and CDR2 SQIVND come from the germline V gene (reference sequence). CDR3 DNA: TGTGCCAGTAGTATAGAGGACAGTTACAATGAGCAGTTCTTC. Protein: CASSIEDSYNEQFF.

The rearrangement joins TRBV5-4 to TRBJ1-4; D is uncertain. The V gene's germline CDR1 is SGHNT and CDR2 YYREEE (reference sequence). V shed 2 bases and J shed 8 bases, with 19 bases lying between them. CDR3 length equals 16 residues. As DNA, the CDR3 is TGTGCCAGCAGCTTTGGATTAGGAGGAAATGGAGAAAAACTGTTTTTT. Translating it yields CASSFGLGGNGEKLFF. Variable domain in full (rest from reference TRBV5-4 and TRBJ1-4): ETGVTQSPTHLIKTRGQQVTLRCSSQSGHNTVSWYQQALGQGPQFIFQYYREEENGRGNFPPRFSGLQFPNYSSELNVNALELDDSALYLCASSFGLGGNGEKLFFGSGTQLSVL.

The gene calls are TRBV20-1 and TRBJ2-4; perhaps TRBD1 as D (6 bases). In germline, CDR1 is DFQATT, CDR2 SNEGSKA (reference sequence). The CDR3 sequence is 12 residues long. The V gene lost 5 bases and the J gene lost 7 bases, with 12 bases spanning the gap. The CDR3 here is CSAGTSGNIQYF. CDR3 bases: TGCAGTGCTGGGACAAGTGGGAACATTCAGTACTTC.

The chain is built from TRBV5-1 and TRBJ1-3; D is perhaps TRBD1 (6 bases). Trimming cost V 6 bases and J 4 bases, with 11 bases left between them. Germline loops: CDR1 SGHRS, CDR2 YFSETQ. The CDR3 runs 13 residues. CDR3 nucleotides: TGCGCCAGCACTATGGGACAAGGAAACACCATATATTTT. It specifies CASTMGQGNTIYF. Supplemented by reference TRBV5-1 and TRBJ1-3, the full variable domain reads KAGVTQTPRYLIKTRGQQVTLSCSPISGHRSVSWYQQTPGQGLQFLFEYFSETQRNKGNFPGRFSGRQFSNSRSEMNVSTLELGDSALYLCASTMGQGNTIYFGEGSWLTVV.

CDR3 protein: CASRSTSGLTYEQYF. The CDR3 nucleotides are TGTGCCAGCAGGTCCACTAGCGGACTAACCTACGAGCAGTACTTC. The chain recombines TRBV6-2 or TRBV6-3 with TRBJ2-7, with TRBD2 matching 8 bases. This CDR3 has 15 residues. Losses at the gene ends were 6 bases for V and 2 bases for J; bases not matched to a gene: 9. CDR1 is MNHEY and CDR2 is SVGEGT in the germline V gene.

This clonotype was observed many times. This chain connects TRBV12-3 or TRBV12-4 to TRBJ2-2; D may correspond to TRBD1 or TRBD2 (5 bases each). V gave up 11 bases and J gave up 1 base, with 14 bases separating them. The CDR3 runs to 14 residues. The CDR3 region is CAGGVTGNTGELFF. Written as DNA, the CDR3 is TGTGCCGGGGGAGTAACAGGGAACACCGGGGAGCTGTTTTTT.